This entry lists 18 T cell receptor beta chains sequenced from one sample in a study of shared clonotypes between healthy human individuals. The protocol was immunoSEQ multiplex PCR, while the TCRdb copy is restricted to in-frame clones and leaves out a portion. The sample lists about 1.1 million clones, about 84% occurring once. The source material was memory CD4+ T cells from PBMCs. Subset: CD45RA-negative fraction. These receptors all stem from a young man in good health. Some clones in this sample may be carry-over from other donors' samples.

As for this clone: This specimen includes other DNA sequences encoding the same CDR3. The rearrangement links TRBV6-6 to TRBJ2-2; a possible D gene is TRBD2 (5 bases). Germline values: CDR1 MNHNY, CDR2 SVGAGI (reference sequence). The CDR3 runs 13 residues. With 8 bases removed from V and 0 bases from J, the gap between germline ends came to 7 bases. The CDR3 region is CASRGSNTGELFF. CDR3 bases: TGTGCCAGCCGGGGTTCGAACACCGGGGAGCTGTTTTTT.

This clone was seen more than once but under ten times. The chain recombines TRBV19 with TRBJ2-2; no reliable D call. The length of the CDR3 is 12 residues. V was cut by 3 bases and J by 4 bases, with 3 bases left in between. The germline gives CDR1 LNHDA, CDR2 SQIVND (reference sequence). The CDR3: CASSIPTGELFF. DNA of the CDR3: TGTGCCAGTAGTATCCCCACCGGGGAGCTGTTTTTT.

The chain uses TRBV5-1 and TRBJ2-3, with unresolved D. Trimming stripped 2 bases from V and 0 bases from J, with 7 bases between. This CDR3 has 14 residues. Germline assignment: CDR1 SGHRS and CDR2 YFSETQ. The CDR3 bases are TGCGCCAGCAGCTTTGATCAGAGCACAGATACGCAGTATTTT. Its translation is CASSFDQSTDTQYF.

The CDR3 coding sequence is TGTGCCAGCAGTTTTCCGGGGGGTCAAGGGGCCAAAAACATTCAGTACTTC. Translated: CASSFPGGQGAKNIQYF. The chain uses TRBV28 and TRBJ2-4; 7 nucleotides match TRBD2. Germline CDR1 MDHEN, CDR2 SYDVKM. V was clipped by 3 bases and J by 1 base; unmatched bases: 9. CDR3 length equals 17 residues.

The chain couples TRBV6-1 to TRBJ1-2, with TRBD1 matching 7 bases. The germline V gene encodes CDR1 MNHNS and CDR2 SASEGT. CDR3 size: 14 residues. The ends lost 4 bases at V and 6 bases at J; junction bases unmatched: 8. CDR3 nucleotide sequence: TGTGCCAGCAGTGGGGGCAGGGGGATCGATGGCTACACCTTC. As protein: CASSGGRGIDGYTF.

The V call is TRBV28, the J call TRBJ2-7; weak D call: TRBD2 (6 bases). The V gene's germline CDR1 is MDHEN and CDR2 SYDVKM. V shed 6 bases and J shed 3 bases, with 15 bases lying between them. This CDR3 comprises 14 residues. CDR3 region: CASSRELGVYEQYF. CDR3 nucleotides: TGTGCCAGCAGCCGGGAGTTGGGGGTCTACGAGCAGTACTTC. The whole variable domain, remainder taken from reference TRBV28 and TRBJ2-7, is DVKVTQSSRYLVKRTGEKVFLECVQDMDHENMFWYRQDPGLGLRLIYFSYDVKMKEKGDIPEGYSVSREKKERFSLILESASTNQTSMYLCASSRELGVYEQYFGPGTRLTVT.

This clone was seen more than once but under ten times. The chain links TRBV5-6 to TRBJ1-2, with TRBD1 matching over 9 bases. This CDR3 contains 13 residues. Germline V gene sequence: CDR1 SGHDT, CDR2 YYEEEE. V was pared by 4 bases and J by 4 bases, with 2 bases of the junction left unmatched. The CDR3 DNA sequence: TGTGCCAGCAGCGGACAGGGGCTCTATGGCTACACCTTC. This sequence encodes CASSGQGLYGYTF.

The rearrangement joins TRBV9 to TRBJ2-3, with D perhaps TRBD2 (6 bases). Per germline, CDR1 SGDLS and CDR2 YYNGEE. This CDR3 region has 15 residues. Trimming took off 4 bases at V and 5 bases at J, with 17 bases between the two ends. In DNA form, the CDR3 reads TGTGCCAGCAGCCCTGGACTATCTGGTGGAGATACGCAGTATTTT. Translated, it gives CASSPGLSGGDTQYF.

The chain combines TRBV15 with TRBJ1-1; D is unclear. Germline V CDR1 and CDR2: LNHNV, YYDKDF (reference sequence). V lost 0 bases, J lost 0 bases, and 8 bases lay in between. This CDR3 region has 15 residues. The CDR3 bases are TGTGCCACCAGCAGAGATCGCCAGCTGAACACTGAAGCTTTCTTT. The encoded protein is CATSRDRQLNTEAFF.

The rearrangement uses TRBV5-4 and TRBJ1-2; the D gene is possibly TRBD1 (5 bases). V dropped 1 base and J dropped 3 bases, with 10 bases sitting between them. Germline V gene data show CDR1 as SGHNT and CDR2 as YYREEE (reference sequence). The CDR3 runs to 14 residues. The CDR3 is CASSLYGAHYGYTF. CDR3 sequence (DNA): TGTGCCAGCAGCTTGTATGGGGCCCACTATGGCTACACCTTC.

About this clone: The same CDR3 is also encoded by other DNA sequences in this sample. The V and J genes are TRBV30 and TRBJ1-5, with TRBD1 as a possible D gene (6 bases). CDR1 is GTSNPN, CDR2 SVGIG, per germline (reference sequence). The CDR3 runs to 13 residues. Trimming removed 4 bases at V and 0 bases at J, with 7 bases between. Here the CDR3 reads CAWKGGSNQPQHF. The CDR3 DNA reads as TGTGCCTGGAAGGGGGGTAGCAATCAGCCCCAGCATTTT.

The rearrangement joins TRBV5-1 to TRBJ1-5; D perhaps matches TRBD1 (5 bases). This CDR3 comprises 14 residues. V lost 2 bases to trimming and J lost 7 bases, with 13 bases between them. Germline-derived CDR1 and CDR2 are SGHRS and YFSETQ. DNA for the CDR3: TGCGCCAGCAGCTTCGTAACCGGGGGACAGCCCCAGCATTTT. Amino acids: CASSFVTGGQPQHF.

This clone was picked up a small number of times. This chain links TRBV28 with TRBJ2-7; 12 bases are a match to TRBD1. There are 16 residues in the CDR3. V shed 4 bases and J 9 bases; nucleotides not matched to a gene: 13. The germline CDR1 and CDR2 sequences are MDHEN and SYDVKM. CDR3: CASSYLPGQGAGGQYF. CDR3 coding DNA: TGTGCCAGCAGTTACCTGCCGGGACAGGGGGCTGGAGGGCAGTACTTC.

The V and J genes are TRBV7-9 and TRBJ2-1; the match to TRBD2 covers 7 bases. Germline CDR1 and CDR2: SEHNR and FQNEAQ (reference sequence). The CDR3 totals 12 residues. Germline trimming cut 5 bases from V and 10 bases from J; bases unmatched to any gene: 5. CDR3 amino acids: CASSTEAGEQFF. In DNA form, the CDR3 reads TGTGCCAGCAGCACGGAAGCGGGAGAGCAGTTCTTC.

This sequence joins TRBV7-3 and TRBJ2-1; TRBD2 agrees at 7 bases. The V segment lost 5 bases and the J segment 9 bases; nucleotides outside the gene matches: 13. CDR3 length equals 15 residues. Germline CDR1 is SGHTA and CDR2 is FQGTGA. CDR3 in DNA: TGTGCCAGCAGCGCAAGCGGGAACCTTTATAGTGAGCAGTTCTTC. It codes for CASSASGNLYSEQFF.

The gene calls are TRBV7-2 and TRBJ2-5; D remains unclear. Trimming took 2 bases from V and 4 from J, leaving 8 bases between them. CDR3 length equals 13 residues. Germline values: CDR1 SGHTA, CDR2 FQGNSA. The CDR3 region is CASSLLSLETQYF. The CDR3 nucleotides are TGTGCCAGCAGCTTATTGTCCCTAGAGACCCAGTACTTC.

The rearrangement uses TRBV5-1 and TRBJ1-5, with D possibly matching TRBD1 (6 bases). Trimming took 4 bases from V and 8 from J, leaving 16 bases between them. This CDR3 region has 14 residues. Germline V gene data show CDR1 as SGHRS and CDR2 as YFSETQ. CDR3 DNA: TGCGCCAGCAGCATGCTACAGGGAGCTGAGCCCCAGCATTTT. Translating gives CASSMLQGAEPQHF.

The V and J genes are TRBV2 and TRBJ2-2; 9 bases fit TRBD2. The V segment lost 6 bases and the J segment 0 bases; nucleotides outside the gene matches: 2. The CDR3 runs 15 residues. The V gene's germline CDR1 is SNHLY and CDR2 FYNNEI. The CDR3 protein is CASRGGRANTGELFF. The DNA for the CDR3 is TGTGCCAGCAGGGGCGGGAGGGCGAACACCGGGGAGCTGTTTTTT.